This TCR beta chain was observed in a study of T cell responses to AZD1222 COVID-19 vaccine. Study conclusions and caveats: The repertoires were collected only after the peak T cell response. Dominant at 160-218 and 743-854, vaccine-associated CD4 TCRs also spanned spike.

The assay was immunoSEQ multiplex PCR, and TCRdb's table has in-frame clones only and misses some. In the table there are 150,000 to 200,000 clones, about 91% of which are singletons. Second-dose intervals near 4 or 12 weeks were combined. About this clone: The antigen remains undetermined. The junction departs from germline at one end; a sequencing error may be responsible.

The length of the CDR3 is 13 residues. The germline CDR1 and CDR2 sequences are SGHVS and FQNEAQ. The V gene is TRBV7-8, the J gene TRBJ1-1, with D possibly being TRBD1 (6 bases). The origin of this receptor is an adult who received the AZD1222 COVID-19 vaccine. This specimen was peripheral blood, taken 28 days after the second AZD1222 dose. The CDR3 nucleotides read TGTGCCAGCAGCCATACAGGGAACGCTGAAGCTTTCTTT. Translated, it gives CASSHTGNAEAFF.